The 25 T cell receptor beta chains reported below all come from one sample, sequenced in a study of cytomegalovirus exposure and HLA in healthy donors (dated by TCRdb to 2015 to 2018). The library was built by means of the immunoSEQ multiplex PCR assay. Entries here come from immuneACCESS through TCRdb and include only in-frame sequences with V and J called. Some clones fail to appear in such tables; in the studies checked, an unresolved V gene covers under half of the shortfall, and the cause of the remainder is unknown. The sample has roughly 180,000 clones on record, around nine tenths of them singletons. The ten largest clones represent 7.2% of the sample. What was sequenced was PBMCs. These receptor sequences come from a man aged 25 to 40 in good health and CMV-seropositive.

This clone was seen once. V usage is TRBV5-1 and J usage is TRBJ2-6, with unresolved D. Trimming removed 2 bases from V and 0 bases from J, with 12 bases in between. The CDR3 length is 17 residues. Germline V gives CDR1 SGHRS, CDR2 YFSETQ. The CDR3 loop is CASSFTMSRSGANVLTF. In DNA form, the CDR3 reads TGCGCCAGCAGCTTCACTATGAGCCGCTCTGGGGCCAACGTCCTGACTTTC.

The CDR3 reads CASSSGQYQETQYF. As DNA, the CDR3 is TGTGCCAGCAGCTCCGGACAGTACCAAGAGACCCAGTACTTC. The chain has TRBV7-7 and TRBJ2-5; weak D call: TRBD1 (6 bases). Trimming took off 4 bases at V and 0 bases at J, with 9 bases between the two ends. CDR3 size: 14 residues. Per the germline V gene, CDR1 is SSHAT and CDR2 is FNYEAQ (reference sequence).

CDR3 sequence: CASSFGTSGINEQFF. Written as DNA, the CDR3 is TGTGCCAGCAGCTTCGGGACTAGCGGGATCAATGAGCAGTTCTTC. The chain is built from TRBV5-4 and TRBJ2-1; 13 nucleotides line up with TRBD2. The germline gives CDR1 SGHNT, CDR2 YYREEE (reference sequence). This CDR3 region has 15 residues. V gave up 2 bases and J gave up 6 bases; unmatched junction bases: 2.

This chain uses TRBV19 with TRBJ1-5; tentatively, D is TRBD1 (5 bases). V lost 3 bases, J lost 4 bases, and 10 bases lay in between. This CDR3 comprises 14 residues. Per germline, CDR1 LNHDA and CDR2 SQIVND (reference sequence). Here the CDR3 reads CASSMLGGNQPQHF. The CDR3 coding sequence is TGTGCCAGTAGTATGCTGGGGGGTAATCAGCCCCAGCATTTT. Looking up the rest from reference TRBV19 and TRBJ1-5 gives the full variable domain: DGGITQSPKYLFRKEGQNVTLSCEQNLNHDAMYWYRQDPGQGLRLIYYSQIVNDFQKGDIAEGYSVSREKKESFPLTVTSAQKNPTAFYLCASSMLGGNQPQHFGDGTRLSIL.

This chain connects TRBV20-1 to TRBJ2-1; unclear D gene. Germline CDR1 reads DFQATT; CDR2 reads SNEGSKA (reference sequence). The length of the CDR3 is 10 residues. Deletions cut 6 bases from V and 7 bases from J, with 7 bases between. The CDR3 nucleotides read TGCAGTGCAACTGAAAATGAGCAGTTCTTC. As protein: CSATENEQFF.

The genes are TRBV30 and TRBJ2-7; D not certain. CDR3 size: 12 residues. Germline lookup yields CDR1 GTSNPN and CDR2 SVGIG (reference sequence). Trimming shortened V by 0 bases and J by 4 bases, and 7 bases separated the two germline ends. The DNA of the CDR3 is TGTGCCTGGAGTGTCGGATCTTACGAGCAGTACTTC. This translates into CAWSVGSYEQYF.

This chain links TRBV7-2 with TRBJ2-7; D is undetermined. The CDR3 is made up of 14 amino acids. The V gene's germline CDR1 is SGHTA and CDR2 FQGNSA. Trimming shortened V by 1 base and J by 2 bases, and 9 bases separated the two germline ends. For the CDR3, the DNA is TGTGCCAGCAGCTTAGTACCGGAAACCTACGAGCAGTACTTC. Translated, it gives CASSLVPETYEQYF.

The V and J genes are TRBV4-1 and TRBJ1-1; the D is unclear. Germline V gene sequence: CDR1 MGHRA, CDR2 YSYEKL. With 0 bases removed from V and 1 base from J, the gap between germline ends came to 9 bases. The CDR3 has 15 residues. The CDR3, as DNA: TGCGCCAGCAGCCAAGATCAGGTGACGAACACTGAAGCTTTCTTT. Translated, it gives CASSQDQVTNTEAFF.

The chain carries TRBV5-4 and TRBJ2-2; no firm D call. This CDR3 is built from 13 residues. V was shortened by 2 bases and J by 4 bases, with 6 bases between the two germline ends. CDR1 and CDR2 from the germline V gene are SGHNT and YYREEE (reference sequence). In nucleotides, the CDR3 is TGTGCCAGCAGCTTCTTGGGCACCGGGGAGCTGTTTTTT. Protein: CASSFLGTGELFF.

This clone is a singleton in its sample. The CDR3 loop reads CASSQVAGRSSYNEQFF. The CDR3 nucleotides are TGCGCCAGCAGCCAGGTAGCGGGGAGAAGCTCCTACAATGAGCAGTTCTTC. The chain couples TRBV4-1 to TRBJ2-1, with 8 nucleotides matching TRBD2. The V gene end was trimmed by 3 bases and the J gene end by 0 bases; junction bases not matched to a gene: 7. This CDR3 contains 17 residues. Germline CDR1 and CDR2: MGHRA and YSYEKL.

V gene TRBV30 combines with J gene TRBJ2-1, with TRBD2 identical over 8 bases. The CDR3 length is 14 residues. The germline gives CDR1 GTSNPN, CDR2 SVGIG (reference sequence). V lost 2 bases to trimming and J lost 8 bases; unmatched junction nucleotides: 8. The CDR3 spells CAWSLGLASHEQFF. The DNA for the CDR3 is TGTGCCTGGAGTCTAGGACTAGCTTCCCATGAGCAGTTCTTC. Variable domain in full (rest from reference TRBV30 and TRBJ2-1): SQTIHQWPATLVQPVGSPLSLECTVEGTSNPNLYWYRQAAGRGLQLLFYSVGIGQISSEVPQNLSASRPQDRQFILSSKKLLLSDSGFYLCAWSLGLASHEQFFGPGTRLTVL.

The V and J genes are TRBV2 and TRBJ1-1, with a tentative D call TRBD1 (6 bases). CDR1 SNHLY and CDR2 FYNNEI come from the germline V gene. V was trimmed by 7 bases and J by 4 bases, leaving 10 bases between them. The CDR3 totals 12 residues. DNA for the CDR3: TGTGCCAGCAACAGGGCCCTCACTGAAGCTTTCTTT. Protein: CASNRALTEAFF.

V usage is TRBV25-1 and J usage is TRBJ2-7; possibly TRBD1 or TRBD2 for D (5 bases each). There are 14 residues in the CDR3. Germline CDR1 MGHDK, CDR2 SYGVNS. Trimming took off 9 bases at V and 2 bases at J, with 17 bases between the two ends. CDR3 sequence: CASQTTEGPYEQYF. CDR3 sequence (DNA): TGTGCCAGTCAGACGACCGAGGGGCCCTACGAGCAGTACTTC.

This clone was recorded only once. The chain uses TRBV2 and TRBJ2-7, with D unclear. Germline V gene data show CDR1 as SNHLY and CDR2 as FYNNEI. V gave up 4 bases and J gave up 3 bases, with 7 bases separating them. The CDR3 is made up of 12 amino acids. This CDR3 is CASSANSYEQYF. The CDR3 DNA follows: TGTGCCAGCAGTGCCAACAGCTACGAGCAGTACTTC. Based on the CDR3 plus reference TRBV2 and TRBJ2-7, the full variable domain is EPEVTQTPSHQVTQMGQEVILRCVPISNHLYFYWYRQILGQKVEFLVSFYNNEISEKSEIFDDQFSVERPDGSNFTLKIRSTKLEDSAMYFCASSANSYEQYFGPGTRLTVT.

This clone came up a few times. The CDR3 nucleotides read TGTGCCAGTAGTCCCAGTTCCGGCACCGGGGAGCTGTTTTTT. It encodes CASSPSSGTGELFF. The rearrangement joins TRBV19 to TRBJ2-2, with D unresolved. Germline V gene data show CDR1 as LNHDA and CDR2 as SQIVND (reference sequence). The germline V and J ends were trimmed by 5 bases and 4 bases, with 11 bases remaining between them. The CDR3 runs to 14 residues.

The chain has TRBV29-1 and TRBJ1-1; no firm D call. The germline V and J ends were trimmed by 7 bases and 9 bases, with 21 bases remaining between them. Germline assignment: CDR1 SQVTM and CDR2 ANQGSEA. The CDR3 is 13 amino acids. The CDR3 sequence is CSGRRVSREKAFF. The CDR3 nucleotides are TGCAGCGGCCGCCGGGTCTCAAGGGAAAAAGCTTTCTTT.

The rearrangement joins TRBV27 to TRBJ2-2, with a tentative D call TRBD1 (6 bases). The CDR3 runs to 17 residues. Germline V gives CDR1 MNHEY, CDR2 SMNVEV (reference sequence). V gave up 3 bases and J gave up 4 bases, with 18 bases separating them. The CDR3 DNA is TGTGCCAGCAGTTTGGTCGCAGGGGCCCCTGGCACCGGGGAGCTGTTTTTT. It encodes CASSLVAGAPGTGELFF.

The genes are TRBV6-6 and TRBJ1-2; D is unclear. CDR3 length equals 15 residues. The germline V gene has CDR1 MNHNY and CDR2 SVGAGI (reference sequence). V was clipped by 8 bases and J by 11 bases, with 27 bases between them. CDR3 protein: CASLIPQAIPMGYTF. The CDR3 bases are TGTGCCAGCCTCATACCCCAGGCCATCCCTATGGGGTACACCTTC.

This clone turned up a few times. This chain joins TRBV6-6 and TRBJ2-7; 9 bases align to TRBD2. CDR3 length: 15 amino acids. Germline loops: CDR1 MNHNY, CDR2 SVGAGI (reference sequence). The J segment lost 4 bases and the V segment lost 11 bases, leaving 15 bases of the junction unmatched. This CDR3 is CAPLGLAGRLYEQYF. In DNA, the CDR3 is TGTGCCCCCTTGGGCCTAGCGGGACGATTGTACGAGCAGTACTTC.

This chain links TRBV7-2 with TRBJ2-1, with 10 bases that match TRBD2. This CDR3 is built from 16 residues. With 6 bases clipped from V and 1 base from J, the junction kept 6 bases outside the gene matches. Germline lookup yields CDR1 SGHTA and CDR2 FQGNSA. This CDR3 is CASRSSGRRSYNEQFF. CDR3 sequence (DNA): TGTGCCAGCAGGTCTAGCGGGAGAAGATCCTACAATGAGCAGTTCTTC.

This clone has only a few counts. This chain links TRBV9 with TRBJ2-1; 7 bases line up with TRBD2. Germline V gene data show CDR1 as SGDLS and CDR2 as YYNGEE. CDR3 length: 14 amino acids. Trimming took 3 bases from V and 7 from J; bases not matched to a gene: 7. This CDR3 reads CASSGGGSGNEQFF. For the CDR3, the DNA is TGTGCCAGCAGCGGTGGCGGGAGTGGTAATGAGCAGTTCTTC. Combining the CDR3 with reference TRBV9 and TRBJ2-1 gives the whole variable domain DSGVTQTPKHLITATGQRVTLRCSPRSGDLSVYWYQQSLDQGLQFLIQYYNGEERAKGNILERFSAQQFPDLHSELNLSSLELGDSALYFCASSGGGSGNEQFFGPGTRLTVL.

The chain joins TRBV9 to TRBJ1-2; D might be TRBD1 (6 bases). CDR1 and CDR2 from the germline V gene are SGDLS and YYNGEE. This CDR3 has 14 residues. V shed 4 bases and J shed 2 bases, with 12 bases lying between them. This CDR3 is CASSTHTGNYGYTF. The CDR3 region has the DNA TGTGCCAGCAGCACCCACACAGGGAACTATGGCTACACCTTC.

This clone came up a few times. The rearrangement links TRBV27 to TRBJ2-7; perhaps TRBD2 as D (7 bases). Trimming took 2 bases from V and 2 from J, leaving 10 bases between them. CDR1 MNHEY and CDR2 SMNVEV come from the germline V gene (reference sequence). The CDR3 totals 14 residues. CDR3 in amino acids: CASSLKGGPYEQYF. The CDR3 DNA reads TGTGCCAGCAGTTTAAAGGGGGGGCCCTACGAGCAGTACTTC.

The V gene is TRBV2, the J gene TRBJ2-1; 8 nucleotides match TRBD2. The CDR3 totals 15 residues. Germline CDR1 is SNHLY and CDR2 is FYNNEI. V lost 3 bases, J lost 6 bases, and 7 bases stayed unmatched. The CDR3, as DNA: TGTGCCAGCAGTGAGACCCCAGCGGGGGCCAATGAGCAGTTCTTC. Translating it yields CASSETPAGANEQFF.

The rearrangement links TRBV28 to TRBJ1-1; the match to TRBD1 covers 9 bases. J gave up 5 bases and V 4 bases, and 8 bases lay outside the gene matches. The CDR3 length is 15 residues. Germline V lookup: CDR1 MDHEN, CDR2 SYDVKM. DNA of the CDR3: TGTGCCAGCAGTTATGCCGGGACAGGGATGACTGAAGCTTTCTTT. It encodes CASSYAGTGMTEAFF.